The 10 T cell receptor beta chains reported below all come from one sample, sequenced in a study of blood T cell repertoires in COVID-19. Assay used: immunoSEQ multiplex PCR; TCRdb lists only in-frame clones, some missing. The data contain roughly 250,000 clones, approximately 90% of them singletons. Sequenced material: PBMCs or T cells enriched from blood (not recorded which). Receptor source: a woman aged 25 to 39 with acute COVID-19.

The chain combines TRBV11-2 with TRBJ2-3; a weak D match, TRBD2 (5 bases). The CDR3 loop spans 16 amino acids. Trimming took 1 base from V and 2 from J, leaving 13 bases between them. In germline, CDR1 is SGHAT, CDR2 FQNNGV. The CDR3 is CASSLGWERFTDTQYF. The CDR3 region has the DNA TGTGCCAGCAGCTTAGGGTGGGAGCGGTTCACAGATACGCAGTATTTT.

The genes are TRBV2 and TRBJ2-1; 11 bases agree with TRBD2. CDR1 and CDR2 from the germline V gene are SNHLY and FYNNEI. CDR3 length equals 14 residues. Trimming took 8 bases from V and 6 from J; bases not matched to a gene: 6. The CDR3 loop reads CASGSLAGVNEQFF. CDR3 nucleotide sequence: TGTGCCAGCGGGTCACTAGCGGGGGTCAATGAGCAGTTCTTC.

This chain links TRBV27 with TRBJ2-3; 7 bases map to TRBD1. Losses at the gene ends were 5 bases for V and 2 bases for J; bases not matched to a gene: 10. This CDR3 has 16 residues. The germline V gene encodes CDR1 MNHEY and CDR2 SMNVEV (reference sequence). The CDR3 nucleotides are TGTGCCAGCAGTAAAAAACAGGGGCTCAACACAGATACGCAGTATTTT. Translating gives CASSKKQGLNTDTQYF.

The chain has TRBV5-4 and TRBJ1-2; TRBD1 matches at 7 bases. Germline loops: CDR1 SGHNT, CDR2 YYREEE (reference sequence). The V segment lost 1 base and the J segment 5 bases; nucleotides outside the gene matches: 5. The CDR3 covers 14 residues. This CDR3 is CASSLRGGEYGYTF. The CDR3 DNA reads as TGTGCCAGCAGCTTGAGAGGGGGCGAGTATGGCTACACCTTC.

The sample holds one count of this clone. The CDR3 reads CASSQGANSPLHF. For the CDR3, the DNA is TGTGCCAGCAGTCAGGGGGCTAATTCACCCCTCCACTTT. J is TRBJ1-6 and V is TRBV6-5, with 8 bases identical to TRBD1. Unmatched junction bases numbered 0, after V lost 5 bases and J lost 6 bases. This CDR3 is 13 amino acids long. Germline lookup yields CDR1 MNHEY and CDR2 SVGAGI.

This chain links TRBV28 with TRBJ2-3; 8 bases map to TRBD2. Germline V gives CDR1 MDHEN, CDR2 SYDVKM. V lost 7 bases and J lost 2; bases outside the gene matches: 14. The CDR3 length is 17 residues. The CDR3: CASNSLQGAGVTDTQYF. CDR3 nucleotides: TGTGCCAGCAACTCCCTACAGGGAGCGGGGGTCACAGATACGCAGTATTTT.

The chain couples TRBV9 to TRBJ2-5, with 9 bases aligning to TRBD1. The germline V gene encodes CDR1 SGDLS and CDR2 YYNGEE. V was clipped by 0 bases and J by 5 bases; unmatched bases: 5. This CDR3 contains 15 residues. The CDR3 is CASSVVGGTGETQYF. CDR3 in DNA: TGTGCCAGCAGCGTAGTAGGGGGGACAGGGGAGACCCAGTACTTC.

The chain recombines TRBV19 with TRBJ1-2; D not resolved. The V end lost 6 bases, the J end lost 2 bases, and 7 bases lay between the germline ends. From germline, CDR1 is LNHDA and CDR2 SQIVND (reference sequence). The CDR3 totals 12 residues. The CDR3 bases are TGTGCCAGTAGCCCACAAAACTATGGCTACACCTTC. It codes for CASSPQNYGYTF.

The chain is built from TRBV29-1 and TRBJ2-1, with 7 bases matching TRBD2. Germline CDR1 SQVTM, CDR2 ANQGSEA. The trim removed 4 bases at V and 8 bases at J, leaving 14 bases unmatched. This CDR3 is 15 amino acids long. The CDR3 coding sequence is TGCAGCGTTGTAGTGGGCGGGAGCGGCATAGATGAGCAGTTCTTC. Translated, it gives CSVVVGGSGIDEQFF.

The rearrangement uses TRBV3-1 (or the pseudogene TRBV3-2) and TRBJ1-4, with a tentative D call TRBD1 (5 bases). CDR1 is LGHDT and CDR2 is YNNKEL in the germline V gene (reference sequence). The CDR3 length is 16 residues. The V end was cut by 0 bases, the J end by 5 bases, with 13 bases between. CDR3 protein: CASSQECNRSNEKLFF. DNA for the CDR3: TGTGCCAGCAGCCAAGAATGTAACAGGTCAAATGAAAAACTGTTTTTT.